Listed below are T cell receptor beta chains from one sample, sequenced in a study of blood T cell repertoires in COVID-19. Sequencing used immunoSEQ multiplex PCR; TCRdb keeps in-frame clones, though not all of them. This sample carries over 150,000 clones, over 90% of them seen once, and the ten largest clones take nearly 0.55%. The sequencing sample was made of peripheral blood. These receptors all stem from a man in his fifties with acute or convalescent COVID-19. Both conserved end residues are part of each CDR3. The order of the fields is V gene, J gene, D gene, clone size, CDR3 protein, CDR3 DNA. The D gene is left open where the match is weak. Expanded clones get a size class; other rows say once, few or many, or leave the size out.

TRBV15	TRBJ2-1	TRBD1	.	CATSVQVTGGWNEQFF	TGTGCCACCAGCGTCCAAGTGACAGGGGGCTGGAATGAGCAGTTCTTC
TRBV7-9	TRBJ1-1	TRBD1	.	CASSSGTATEAFF	TGTGCCAGCAGCTCAGGGACAGCCACTGAAGCTTTCTTT
TRBV6-1	TRBJ1-6	.	once	CASSENRVNNSPLHF	TGTGCCAGCAGTGAAAACAGGGTTAACAATTCACCCCTCCACTTT
TRBV18	TRBJ1-4	TRBD1	.	CASSPDRVTNEKLFF	TGTGCCAGCTCACCCGACAGGGTGACTAATGAAAAACTGTTTTTT
TRBV24-1	TRBJ1-5	.	.	CATSDSNQPQHF	TGTGCCACCAGTGATTCGAATCAGCCCCAGCATTTT
TRBV10-3	TRBJ1-2	.	.	CAISDEGSGYTF	TGTGCCATCAGTGATGAAGGGAGCGGCTACACCTTC
TRBV28	TRBJ1-4	TRBD1	.	CASSSDRVDEKLFF	TGTGCCAGCAGTTCGGACAGGGTGGACGAAAAACTGTTTTTT
TRBV19	TRBJ1-3	TRBD1	.	CASSPRDSGNTIYF	TGTGCCAGTAGTCCACGGGACAGTGGAAACACCATATATTTT
TRBV6-5	TRBJ1-5	.	.	CASSTTGQINQPQHF	TGTGCCAGCAGCACTACTGGACAGATCAATCAGCCCCAGCATTTT
TRBV7-6	TRBJ2-5	TRBD2	.	CASSYGAGSDETQYF	TGTGCCAGCAGCTACGGAGCGGGGTCCGATGAGACCCAGTACTTC
TRBV7-9	TRBJ2-7	TRBD2	.	CASSPGGAYEQYF	TGTGCCAGCAGCCCCGGGGGGGCATACGAGCAGTACTTC
TRBV7-2	TRBJ1-1	.	.	CASSLVRTEAFF	TGTGCCAGCAGCTTAGTCAGAACTGAAGCTTTCTTT
TRBV1	TRBJ1-2	.	.	CTSSQLGQIDYGYTF	TGCACCAGCAGCCAACTAGGACAGATCGACTATGGCTACACCTTC
TRBV7-9	TRBJ1-3	TRBD1	.	CASSLGDRSHSGNTIYF	TGTGCCAGCAGCTTAGGGGACAGGTCCCACTCTGGAAACACCATATATTTT
TRBV7-8	TRBJ1-4	.	.	CASSTNRPTNEKLFF	TGTGCCAGCAGCACAAACAGGCCTACAAATGAAAAACTGTTTTTT
TRBV6-5	TRBJ2-7	TRBD2	.	CASSYWLAGHSYEQYF	TGTGCCAGCAGTTACTGGCTAGCGGGGCATTCCTACGAGCAGTACTTC
TRBV10-3	TRBJ2-2	TRBD1	.	CAIRTGRQGRNTGELFF	TGTGCCATCAGGACTGGCAGACAGGGCCGGAACACCGGGGAGCTGTTTTTT
TRBV9	TRBJ2-3	TRBD2	once	CASSDSRDYLTDTQYF	TGTGCCAGCAGCGACTCCCGGGACTACCTCACAGATACGCAGTATTTT
TRBV7-9	TRBJ1-1	.	.	CASSLGAVNTEAFF	TGTGCCAGCAGCTTAGGAGCGGTGAACACTGAAGCTTTCTTT
TRBV19	TRBJ2-7	TRBD2	few	CASSARTSGGYEQYF	TGTGCCAGTAGCGCCAGGACTAGCGGGGGTTACGAGCAGTACTTC
TRBV5-1	TRBJ2-5	.	.	CASSRRGPGTLVETQYF	TGCGCCAGCAGCAGGCGAGGTCCCGGGACTCTCGTGGAGACCCAGTACTTC
TRBV7-6	TRBJ2-1	.	.	CASSLAGAVGEQFF	TGTGCCAGCAGCTTAGCAGGGGCGGTTGGTGAGCAGTTCTTC
TRBV4-1	TRBJ2-7	.	.	CASSQKADYPYEQYF	TGCGCCAGCAGCCAAAAGGCAGACTACCCCTACGAGCAGTACTTC
TRBV19	TRBJ2-1	TRBD1	.	CASVPGTGWDNEQFF	TGTGCCAGTGTACCCGGGACAGGGTGGGACAATGAGCAGTTCTTC
TRBV5-1	TRBJ2-3	TRBD1	.	CASSSDRGMGTDTQYF	TGCGCCAGCAGCTCGGACAGGGGGATGGGCACAGATACGCAGTATTTT
TRBV30	TRBJ1-3	TRBD1	.	CAWTNRGHSGNTIYF	TGTGCCTGGACAAACAGGGGGCATTCTGGAAACACCATATATTTT
TRBV6-2/TRBV6-3	TRBJ2-7	TRBD1	.	CASSRVGTGHSYEQYF	TGTGCCAGCAGCCGTGTGGGGACAGGGCACTCCTACGAGCAGTACTTC
TRBV28	TRBJ1-1	.	.	CASSLTGRTEAFF	TGTGCCAGCAGTTTGACAGGCCGCACTGAAGCTTTCTTT
TRBV18	TRBJ2-2	.	.	CASSPPGLGGTGELFF	TGTGCCAGCTCACCCCCGGGACTCGGAGGGACCGGGGAGCTGTTTTTT
TRBV2	TRBJ1-4	.	.	CASKAAVTGSGEKLFF	TGTGCCAGCAAGGCGGCGGTTACCGGGTCGGGGGAAAAACTGTTTTTT
TRBV29-1	TRBJ1-2	TRBD1	once	CSVMTGLDYGYTF	TGCAGCGTTATGACAGGGCTAGACTATGGCTACACCTTC
TRBV6-5	TRBJ1-5	TRBD1	.	CASNLSGTGGQPQHF	TGTGCCAGCAATCTTAGTGGGACAGGGGGTCAGCCCCAGCATTTT
TRBV3-1/TRBV3-2	TRBJ1-5	.	.	CASSLGRGSNQPQHF	TGTGCCAGCAGCCTAGGGCGGGGTAGCAATCAGCCCCAGCATTTT
TRBV7-9	TRBJ1-1	.	.	CASTLGANTEAFF	TGTGCCAGCACCTTAGGGGCTAACACTGAAGCTTTCTTT
TRBV9	TRBJ1-3	.	.	CASSVAAATTGNTIYF	TGTGCCAGCAGCGTAGCGGCGGCTACAACTGGAAACACCATATATTTT
TRBV15	TRBJ2-3	TRBD1	.	CATSGTGTPSTDTQYF	TGTGCCACCAGCGGGACAGGGACTCCTAGCACAGATACGCAGTATTTT
TRBV5-6	TRBJ1-5	TRBD1	.	CASSLATGVLGPNQPQHF	TGTGCCAGCAGCTTGGCCACAGGGGTATTGGGGCCAAATCAGCCCCAGCATTTT
TRBV5-1	TRBJ1-5	.	.	CASSLEGAGGNQPQHF	TGCGCCAGCAGCTTGGAAGGGGCTGGGGGCAATCAGCCCCAGCATTTT